This TCR beta chain was sequenced during a study of T cells after yellow fever vaccination. Study context: SMART-Seq v4 Ultra Low Input prepared the low-cell-number fractions. General study findings and limits: The study noted that FACS-sorted repertoires could contain abundant clonotypes contaminating from the bulk population.

V lost 0 bases, J lost 4 bases, and 10 bases stayed unmatched. Germline CDR1 SGHRS, CDR2 YFSETQ. CDR3 length: 18 residues. Turning to this clonotype: Its matching antigen is unknown.

Template switching with 5'RACE generated the TCR cDNA and added a universal primer site and UMIs. In TCRdb, the 5' RACE reads were re-called with MiXCR into one record per CDR3 protein. The profile shows 450,000 to 650,000 distinct CDR3 sequences, approximately 13% of them singletons. This clonotype originated in a man aged 30 to 39 who received the YFV17D yellow fever vaccine. The sample consisted of PBMCs, taken on the day of the yellow fever booster vaccination. The V and J genes are TRBV5-1 and TRBJ2-3, with 11 bases that match TRBD2. The CDR3 bases are TGCGCCAGCAGCTTGGGATTACTAGCGGGAGTGCCCGCAGATACGCAGTATTTT. Its translation is CASSLGLLAGVPADTQYF. The whole variable domain, filled in from reference TRBV5-1 and TRBJ2-3, reads KAGVTQTPRYLIKTRGQQVTLSCSPISGHRSVSWYQQTPGQGLQFLFEYFSETQRNKGNFPGRFSGRQFSNSRSEMNVSTLELGDSALYLCASSLGLLAGVPADTQYFGPGTRLTVL.